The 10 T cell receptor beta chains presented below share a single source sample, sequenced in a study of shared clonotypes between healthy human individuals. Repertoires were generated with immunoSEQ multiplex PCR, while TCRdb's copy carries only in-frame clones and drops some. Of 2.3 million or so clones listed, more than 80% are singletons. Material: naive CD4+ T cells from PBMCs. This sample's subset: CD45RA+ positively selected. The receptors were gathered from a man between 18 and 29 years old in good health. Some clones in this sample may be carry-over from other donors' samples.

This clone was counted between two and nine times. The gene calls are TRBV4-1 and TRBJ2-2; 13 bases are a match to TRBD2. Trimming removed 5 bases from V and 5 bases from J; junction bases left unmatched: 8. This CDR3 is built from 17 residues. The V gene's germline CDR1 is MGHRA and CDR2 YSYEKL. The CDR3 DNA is TGCGCCAGCAGCACCCGGACTAGCGGGAGTATAACCGGGGAGCTGTTTTTT. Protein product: CASSTRTSGSITGELFF.

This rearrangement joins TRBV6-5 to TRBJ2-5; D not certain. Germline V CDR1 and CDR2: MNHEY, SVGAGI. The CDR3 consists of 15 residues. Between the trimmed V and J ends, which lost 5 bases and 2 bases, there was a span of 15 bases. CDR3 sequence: CASSPGGSIQETQYF. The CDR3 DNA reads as TGTGCCAGCAGTCCCGGTGGCAGTATACAAGAGACCCAGTACTTC.

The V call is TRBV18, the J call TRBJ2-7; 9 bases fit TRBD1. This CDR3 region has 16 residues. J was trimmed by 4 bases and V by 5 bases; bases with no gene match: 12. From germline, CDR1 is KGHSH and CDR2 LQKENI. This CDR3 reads CASSATGTGPLYEQYF. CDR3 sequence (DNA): TGTGCCAGCTCAGCGACCGGGACAGGGCCCTTATACGAGCAGTACTTC.

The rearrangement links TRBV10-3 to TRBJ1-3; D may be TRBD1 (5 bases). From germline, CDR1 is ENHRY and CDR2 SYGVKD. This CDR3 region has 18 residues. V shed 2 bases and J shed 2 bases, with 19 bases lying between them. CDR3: CAISEIWDKGFAGNTIYF. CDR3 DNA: TGTGCCATCAGTGAGATTTGGGATAAGGGGTTCGCTGGAAACACCATATATTTT.

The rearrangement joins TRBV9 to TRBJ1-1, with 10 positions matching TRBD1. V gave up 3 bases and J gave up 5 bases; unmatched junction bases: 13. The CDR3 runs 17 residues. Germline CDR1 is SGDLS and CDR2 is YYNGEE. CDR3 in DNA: TGTGCCAGCAGCGACAACGGACAGGGGGGTTCGTTGACTGAAGCTTTCTTT. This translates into CASSDNGQGGSLTEAFF.

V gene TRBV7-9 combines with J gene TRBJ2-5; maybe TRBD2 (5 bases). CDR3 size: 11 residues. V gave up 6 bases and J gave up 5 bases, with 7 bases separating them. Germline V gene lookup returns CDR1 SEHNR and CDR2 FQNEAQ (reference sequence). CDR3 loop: CASRRGETQYF. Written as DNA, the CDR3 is TGTGCCAGCAGGCGAGGGGAGACCCAGTACTTC.

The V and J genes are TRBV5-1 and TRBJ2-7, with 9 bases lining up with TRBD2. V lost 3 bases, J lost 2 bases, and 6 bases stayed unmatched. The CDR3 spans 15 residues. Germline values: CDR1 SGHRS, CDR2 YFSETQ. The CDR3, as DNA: TGCGCCAGCAGCTCTAGCGGGGCGTCTCCCTACGAGCAGTACTTC. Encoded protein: CASSSSGASPYEQYF.

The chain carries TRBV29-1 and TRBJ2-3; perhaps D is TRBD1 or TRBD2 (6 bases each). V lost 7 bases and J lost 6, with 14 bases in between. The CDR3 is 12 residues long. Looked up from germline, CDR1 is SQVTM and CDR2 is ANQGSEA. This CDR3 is CSAREGGDTQYF. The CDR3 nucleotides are TGCAGCGCGCGAGAAGGGGGGGATACGCAGTATTTT.

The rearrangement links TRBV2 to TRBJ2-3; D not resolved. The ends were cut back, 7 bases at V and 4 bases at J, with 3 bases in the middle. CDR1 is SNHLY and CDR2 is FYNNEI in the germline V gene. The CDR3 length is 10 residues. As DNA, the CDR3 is TGTGCCAGCAAGGCAGATACGCAGTATTTT. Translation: CASKADTQYF.

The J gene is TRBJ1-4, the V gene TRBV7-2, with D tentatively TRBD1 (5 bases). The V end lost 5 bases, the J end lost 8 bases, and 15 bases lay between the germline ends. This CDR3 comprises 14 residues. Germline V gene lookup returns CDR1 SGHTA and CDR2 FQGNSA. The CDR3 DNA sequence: TGTGCCAGCAGCCGGGACCTCGTCGGAGAAAAACTGTTTTTT. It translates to CASSRDLVGEKLFF.